The 21 T cell receptor beta chains presented below share a single source sample, sequenced in a study of a mutant IDH1 vaccine in newly diagnosed glioma. Antigens for these TCRs are unknown. The repertoire was sequenced with immunoSEQ multiplex PCR; TCRdb's copy has only in-frame clones and lacks some. The data contain almost 95,000 clones, roughly 89% of them singletons. Time point in this sample: week 47, end of study. It was 300 ug of mutant IDH1 20-mer peptide that made up each vaccine dose, given with topical imiquimod. The material was PBMCs, obtained from a glioma patient whose treatment included an IDH1 peptide vaccine. These TCRs come from a woman in her forties or fifties with glioma.

This clone was recorded once. The CDR3 DNA reads TGTGCCAGCAGTGAATTACAAGAGACCCAGTACTTC. Residues: CASSELQETQYF. This chain connects TRBV2 to TRBJ2-5; D is ambiguous. Germline CDR1 SNHLY, CDR2 FYNNEI. Trimming removed 2 bases from V and 2 bases from J, with 3 bases in between. CDR3 size: 12 residues.

In DNA form, the CDR3 reads TGTGCCAGCTCCGGGGGGCAACAGGGGATGGAAGAGACCCAGTACTTC. This codes for CASSGGQQGMEETQYF. The gene calls are TRBV6-6 and TRBJ2-5; TRBD1 or TRBD2 may be the D gene (7 bases each). Germline V lookup: CDR1 MNHNY, CDR2 SVGAGI (reference sequence). The CDR3 extends over 16 amino acids. V shed 8 bases and J shed 3 bases, with 22 bases lying between them.

This chain uses TRBV4-1 with TRBJ2-2; D possibly matches TRBD1 or TRBD2 (5 bases each). The CDR3 has 16 amino acids. Germline CDR1 and CDR2: MGHRA and YSYEKL. Trimming took off 4 bases at V and 2 bases at J, with 14 bases between the two ends. Here the CDR3 reads CASSRNPGPNTGELFF. CDR3 DNA: TGCGCCAGCAGCCGAAACCCGGGACCTAACACCGGGGAGCTGTTTTTT.

This clone was seen once. This sequence joins TRBV28 and TRBJ2-7; D gene ambiguous. The germline V gene has CDR1 MDHEN and CDR2 SYDVKM. The germline V and J ends were trimmed by 5 bases and 4 bases, with 15 bases remaining between them. The CDR3 is 14 residues long. As DNA, the CDR3 is TGTGCCAGCAGTAAGCAGCACTTTCAGTACGAGCAGTACTTC. Its protein is CASSKQHFQYEQYF.

This chain connects TRBV18 to TRBJ2-7; 9 bases line up with TRBD2. Trimming cost V 3 bases and J 4 bases; bases outside gene matches: 4. Germline CDR1 and CDR2: KGHSH and LQKENI. The CDR3 extends over 14 amino acids. Written as DNA, the CDR3 is TGTGCCAGCTCACCCCCGGGACTAGCATACGAGCAGTACTTC. It specifies CASSPPGLAYEQYF.

The genes are TRBV4-1 and TRBJ2-1, with 7 nucleotides matching TRBD2. V lost 3 bases, J lost 9 bases, and 5 bases stayed unmatched. CDR1 and CDR2 from the germline V gene are MGHRA and YSYEKL. This CDR3 region has 13 residues. CDR3 bases: TGCGCCAGCAGCCACGCGGGACTAATTGAGCAGTTCTTC. Residues: CASSHAGLIEQFF.

The chain employs TRBV30 and TRBJ1-2; D gene ambiguous. The CDR3 covers 12 residues. Trimming took 4 bases from V and 3 from J, leaving 9 bases between them. CDR1 GTSNPN and CDR2 SVGIG come from the germline V gene (reference sequence). The CDR3 DNA reads TGTGCCTGGAAGGGCAGCCACTATGGCTACACCTTC. Translating it yields CAWKGSHYGYTF. The full variable domain, in which reference TRBV30 and TRBJ1-2 provide the parts outside the CDR3, is SQTIHQWPATLVQPVGSPLSLECTVEGTSNPNLYWYRQAAGRGLQLLFYSVGIGQISSEVPQNLSASRPQDRQFILSSKKLLLSDSGFYLCAWKGSHYGYTFGSGTRLTVV.

The genes are TRBV10-1 and TRBJ2-3; 7 bases are a match to TRBD2. V dropped 0 bases and J dropped 7; count of bases not matched to a gene: 7. The CDR3 totals 15 residues. Germline V lookup: CDR1 WNHNN, CDR2 SYGVQD (reference sequence). The CDR3: CASSESRASGYTQYF. The CDR3 DNA reads as TGCGCCAGCAGTGAGTCGAGGGCTAGCGGTTATACGCAGTATTTT.

The chain combines TRBV6-5 with TRBJ1-4; D is undetermined. Germline V gene lookup returns CDR1 MNHEY and CDR2 SVGAGI. The CDR3 runs 13 residues. Trimming took off 10 bases at V and 7 bases at J, with 16 bases between the two ends. CDR3 sequence: CATYTTEGEKLFF. CDR3 in DNA: TGTGCCACCTACACGACCGAGGGTGAAAAACTGTTTTTT.

V gene TRBV10-3 combines with J gene TRBJ2-1; 8 nucleotides line up with TRBD2. Losses at the gene ends were 8 bases for V and 1 base for J; bases not matched to a gene: 7. The germline gives CDR1 ENHRY, CDR2 SYGVKD. The CDR3 spans 15 residues. DNA of the CDR3: TGTGCCATCGCGAGAGCGGGAGCATCCTACAATGAGCAGTTCTTC. Translation: CAIARAGASYNEQFF.

This clone has only one observation. This rearrangement joins TRBV6-5 to TRBJ2-7, with D possibly being TRBD1 or TRBD2 (5 bases each). This CDR3 is built from 13 residues. Germline V gives CDR1 MNHEY, CDR2 SVGAGI. The germline V and J ends were trimmed by 5 bases and 2 bases, with 10 bases remaining between them. The CDR3 here is CASSRDGAYEQYF. CDR3 sequence (DNA): TGTGCCAGCAGTCGGGACGGAGCCTACGAGCAGTACTTC.

The rearrangement uses TRBV5-1 and TRBJ1-1, with TRBD1 matching over 8 bases. Trimming took 5 bases from V and 5 from J; bases not matched to a gene: 11. Germline V gene lookup returns CDR1 SGHRS and CDR2 YFSETQ. There are 15 residues in the CDR3. CDR3 bases: TGCGCCAGCAGACTACACCGGGACAGGTGGACTGAAGCTTTCTTT. Protein sequence: CASRLHRDRWTEAFF.

This chain connects TRBV9 to TRBJ2-1; D is possibly TRBD1 (7 bases). The germline V gene has CDR1 SGDLS and CDR2 YYNGEE. This CDR3 comprises 14 residues. Trimming left V 0 bases short and J 6 bases short, with 10 bases between. The CDR3 protein is CASSVEEGANEQFF. For the CDR3, the DNA is TGTGCCAGCAGCGTAGAGGAGGGGGCCAATGAGCAGTTCTTC.

The chain uses TRBV30 and TRBJ2-2; 8 nucleotides match TRBD1. This CDR3 region has 16 residues. The germline V gene encodes CDR1 GTSNPN and CDR2 SVGIG (reference sequence). The V and J ends lost 3 bases and 3 bases, in that order; junction bases with no gene match: 9. CDR3 nucleotides: TGTGCCTGGAGAAAGTGGGGGACAGGATACACCGGGGAGCTGTTTTTT. Translating it yields CAWRKWGTGYTGELFF.

This clone has more than one count but fewer than ten. This chain links TRBV19 with TRBJ1-5; 9 bases are a match to TRBD1. The CDR3 is 17 residues long. Germline values: CDR1 LNHDA, CDR2 SQIVND (reference sequence). With 7 bases clipped from V and 2 bases from J, the junction kept 12 bases outside the gene matches. The CDR3 nucleotides read TGTGCCAGTACCATCCTGGGACAGGGTAAACGCAATCAGCCCCAGCATTTT. Translated: CASTILGQGKRNQPQHF.

The CDR3 spells CASSPVGGLRANVLTF. In DNA, the CDR3 is TGTGCCAGCAGTCCCGTTGGGGGTCTAAGGGCCAACGTCCTGACTTTC. The V and J genes are TRBV27 and TRBJ2-6; D tentatively reads TRBD1 or TRBD2 (5 bases each). This CDR3 region has 16 residues. Looked up from germline, CDR1 is MNHEY and CDR2 is SMNVEV (reference sequence). With 5 bases removed from V and 5 bases from J, the gap between germline ends came to 16 bases.

In regard to this clone: The sample holds other DNA sequences that translate to the same CDR3. The rearrangement uses TRBV6-5 and TRBJ2-7; D possibly uses TRBD1 or TRBD2 (5 bases each). V was trimmed by 6 bases and J by 2 bases, leaving 14 bases between them. The CDR3 length is 14 residues. Per germline, CDR1 MNHEY and CDR2 SVGAGI. The CDR3 here is CASRFGDGTYEQYF. CDR3 DNA sequence: TGTGCCAGCAGATTCGGGGACGGCACCTACGAGCAGTACTTC.

The CDR3 protein is CASTSTVTQPQHF. Written as DNA, the CDR3 is TGTGCCAGTACCTCGACAGTGACTCAGCCCCAGCATTTT. This chain joins TRBV19 and TRBJ1-5, with TRBD1 as a possible D gene (5 bases). V lost 7 bases and J lost 6, with 13 bases in between. In germline, CDR1 is LNHDA, CDR2 SQIVND (reference sequence). CDR3 size: 13 residues.

This clone has only a few counts. V usage is TRBV7-9 and J usage is TRBJ1-1; D uncertain. Trimming left V 5 bases short and J 0 bases short, with 7 bases between. There are 13 residues in the CDR3. Germline CDR1 reads SEHNR; CDR2 reads FQNEAQ (reference sequence). The CDR3 DNA follows: TGTGCCAGCAGCCTCGACGTGAACACTGAAGCTTTCTTT. This sequence encodes CASSLDVNTEAFF.

V gene TRBV18 combines with J gene TRBJ2-6, with D hard to call. V dropped 0 bases and J dropped 4 bases, with 7 bases sitting between them. This CDR3 has 15 amino acids. The germline CDR1 and CDR2 sequences are KGHSH and LQKENI. The CDR3 nucleotides read TGTGCCAGCTCACCACCAAGTTCCGGGGCCAACGTCCTGACTTTC. The encoded protein is CASSPPSSGANVLTF.

The chain recombines TRBV13 with TRBJ1-1; TRBD1 is a possible D gene (5 bases). Germline V gene lookup returns CDR1 PRHDT and CDR2 FYEKMQ (reference sequence). Trimming removed 2 bases from V and 5 bases from J, with 12 bases in between. This CDR3 is built from 14 residues. The CDR3 region has the DNA TGTGCCAGCAGCTTAAGGCTGGGGGGAACTGAAGCTTTCTTT. This sequence encodes CASSLRLGGTEAFF.